A single sample gave rise to the 2 T cell receptor beta chains below, sequenced in a study of CD8+ T cells in alopecia areata. As for treatment: oral pan-JAK inhibitor, 5-10 mg twice daily. Sequencing relied on a cDNA template that was reverse transcribed from extracted RNA. The repertoire was sequenced with immunoSEQ multiplex PCR; TCRdb's copy has only in-frame clones and lacks some. The profile shows roughly 73,000 clones, approximately 29% of them singletons. Sample: CD8+ T cells sorted from blood, taken at week 4, from a patient treated with tofacitinib. The source of these receptors is a human donor with alopecia areata.

This CDR3 is CAWEREATYEQYF. The DNA for the CDR3 is TGTGCCTGGGAGCGGGAGGCCACCTACGAGCAGTACTTC. This rearrangement joins TRBV30 to TRBJ2-7; 9 bases match TRBD2. Germline V gene sequence: CDR1 GTSNPN, CDR2 SVGIG (reference sequence). With 5 bases clipped from V and 2 bases from J, the junction kept 4 bases outside the gene matches. The CDR3 is 13 residues long. The complete variable domain, with remaining parts taken from reference TRBV30 and TRBJ2-7, reads SQTIHQWPATLVQPVGSPLSLECTVEGTSNPNLYWYRQAAGRGLQLLFYSVGIGQISSEVPQNLSASRPQDRQFILSSKKLLLSDSGFYLCAWEREATYEQYFGPGTRLTVT.

The V gene is TRBV5-1, the J gene TRBJ2-3; 8 nucleotides align to TRBD2. This CDR3 has 14 residues. Germline V gives CDR1 SGHRS, CDR2 YFSETQ. With V trimmed by 4 bases and J by 6 bases, 7 bases remained unmatched. This CDR3 reads CASSLGTRPDTQYF. The CDR3 DNA reads as TGCGCCAGCAGCCTCGGGACTAGGCCCGATACGCAGTATTTT.